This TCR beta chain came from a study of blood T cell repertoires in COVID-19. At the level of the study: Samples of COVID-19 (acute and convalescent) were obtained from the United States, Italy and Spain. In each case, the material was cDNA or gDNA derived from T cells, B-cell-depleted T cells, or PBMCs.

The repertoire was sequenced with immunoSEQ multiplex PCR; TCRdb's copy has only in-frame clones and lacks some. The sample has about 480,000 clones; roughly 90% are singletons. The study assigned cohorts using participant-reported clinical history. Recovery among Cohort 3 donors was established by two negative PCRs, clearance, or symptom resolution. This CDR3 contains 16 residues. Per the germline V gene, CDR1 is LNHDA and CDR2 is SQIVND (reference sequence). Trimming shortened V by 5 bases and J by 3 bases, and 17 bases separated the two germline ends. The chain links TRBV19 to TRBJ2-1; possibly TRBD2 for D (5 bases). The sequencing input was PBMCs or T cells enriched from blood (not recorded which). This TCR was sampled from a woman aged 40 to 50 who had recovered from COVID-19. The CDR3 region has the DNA TGTGCCAGTAGTCTTGTGGAGGTCTTGGGCTACAATGAGCAGTTCTTC. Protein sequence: CASSLVEVLGYNEQFF.